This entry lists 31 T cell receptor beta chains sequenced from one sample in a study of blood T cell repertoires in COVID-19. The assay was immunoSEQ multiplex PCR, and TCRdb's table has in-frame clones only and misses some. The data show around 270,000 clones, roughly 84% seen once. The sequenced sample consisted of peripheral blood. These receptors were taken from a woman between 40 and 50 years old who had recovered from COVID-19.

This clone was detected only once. The CDR3 region has the DNA TGTGCCAGCAGCCAACTGACAGATACCTATTCACCCCTCCACTTT. Its translation is CASSQLTDTYSPLHF. The chain joins TRBV4-2 to TRBJ1-6; TRBD1 is a possible D gene (5 bases). This CDR3 spans 15 amino acids. Germline CDR1 LGHNA, CDR2 YNFKEQ. V gave up 2 bases and J gave up 8 bases, with 13 bases separating them.

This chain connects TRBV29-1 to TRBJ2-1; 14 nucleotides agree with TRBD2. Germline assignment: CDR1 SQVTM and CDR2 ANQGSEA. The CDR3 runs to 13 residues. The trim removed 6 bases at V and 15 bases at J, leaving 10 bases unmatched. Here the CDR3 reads CSVDGTSGGRGFF. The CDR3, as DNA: TGCAGCGTGGATGGGACTAGCGGGGGCCGGGGGTTCTTC.

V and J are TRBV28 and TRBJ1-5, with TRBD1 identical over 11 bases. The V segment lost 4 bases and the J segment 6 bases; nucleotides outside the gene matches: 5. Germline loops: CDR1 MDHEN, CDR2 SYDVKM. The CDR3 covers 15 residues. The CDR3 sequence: CASSWGQGGIQPQHF. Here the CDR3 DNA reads TGTGCCAGCAGTTGGGGACAGGGGGGGATTCAGCCCCAGCATTTT. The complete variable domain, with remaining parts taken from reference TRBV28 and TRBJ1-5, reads DVKVTQSSRYLVKRTGEKVFLECVQDMDHENMFWYRQDPGLGLRLIYFSYDVKMKEKGDIPEGYSVSREKKERFSLILESASTNQTSMYLCASSWGQGGIQPQHFGDGTRLSIL.

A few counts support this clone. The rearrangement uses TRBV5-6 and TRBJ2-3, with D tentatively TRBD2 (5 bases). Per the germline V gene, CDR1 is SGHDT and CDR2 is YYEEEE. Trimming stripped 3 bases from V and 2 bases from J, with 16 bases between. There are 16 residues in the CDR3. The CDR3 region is CASSYGLGRDTDTQYF. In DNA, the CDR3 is TGTGCCAGCAGCTACGGCCTAGGGAGAGACACAGATACGCAGTATTTT.

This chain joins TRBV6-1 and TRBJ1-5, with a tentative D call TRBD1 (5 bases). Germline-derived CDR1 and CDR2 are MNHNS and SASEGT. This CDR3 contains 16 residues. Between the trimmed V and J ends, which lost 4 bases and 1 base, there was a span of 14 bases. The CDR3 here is CASSGWVRGSNQPQHF. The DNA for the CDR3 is TGTGCCAGCAGTGGTTGGGTGCGGGGCAGCAATCAGCCCCAGCATTTT.

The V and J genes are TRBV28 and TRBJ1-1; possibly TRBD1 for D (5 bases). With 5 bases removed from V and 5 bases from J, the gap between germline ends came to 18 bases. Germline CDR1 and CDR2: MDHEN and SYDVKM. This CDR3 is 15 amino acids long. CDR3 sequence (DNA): TGTGCCAGCAGTATGCGGCGGGGCAGCGGGACTGAAGCTTTCTTT. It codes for CASSMRRGSGTEAFF.

CDR3 residues: CASSPTPLGQAYSYEQYF. The CDR3 nucleotides are TGTGCCAGCAGTCCTACCCCCCTGGGACAGGCCTACTCCTACGAGCAGTACTTC. The J gene is TRBJ2-7, the V gene TRBV27; 8 bases align to TRBD1. Per germline, CDR1 MNHEY and CDR2 SMNVEV (reference sequence). The junction had 15 bases not matched to a gene; V was cut back by 5 bases and J by 0 bases. This CDR3 contains 18 residues.

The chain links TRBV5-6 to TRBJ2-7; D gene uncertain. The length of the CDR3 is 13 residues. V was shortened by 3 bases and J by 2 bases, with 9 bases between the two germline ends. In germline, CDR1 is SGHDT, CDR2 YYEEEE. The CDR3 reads CASSSSPTYEQYF. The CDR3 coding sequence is TGTGCCAGCAGCTCTAGTCCGACCTACGAGCAGTACTTC.

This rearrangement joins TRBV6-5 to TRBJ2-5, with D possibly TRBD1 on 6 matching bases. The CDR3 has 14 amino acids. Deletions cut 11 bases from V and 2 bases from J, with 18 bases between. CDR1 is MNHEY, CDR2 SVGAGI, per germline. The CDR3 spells CAGSKQGLQETQYF. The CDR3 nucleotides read TGTGCCGGAAGTAAGCAGGGGTTACAAGAGACCCAGTACTTC.

The CDR3 loop is CASSVAWESSYEQYF. CDR3 DNA sequence: TGTGCCAGCAGCGTAGCTTGGGAGAGCTCCTACGAGCAGTACTTC. The chain links TRBV9 to TRBJ2-7, with D perhaps matching TRBD2 (5 bases). The CDR3 extends over 15 amino acids. Trimming removed 0 bases at V and 0 bases at J, with 10 bases between. The germline gives CDR1 SGDLS, CDR2 YYNGEE.

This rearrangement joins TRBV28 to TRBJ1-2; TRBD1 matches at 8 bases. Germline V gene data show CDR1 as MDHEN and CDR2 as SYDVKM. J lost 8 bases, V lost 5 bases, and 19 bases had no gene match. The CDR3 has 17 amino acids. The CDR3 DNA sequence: TGTGCCAGCAGTCACCCTCCGGGGACAACAGGGGGGTACGGCTACACCTTC. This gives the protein CASSHPPGTTGGYGYTF.

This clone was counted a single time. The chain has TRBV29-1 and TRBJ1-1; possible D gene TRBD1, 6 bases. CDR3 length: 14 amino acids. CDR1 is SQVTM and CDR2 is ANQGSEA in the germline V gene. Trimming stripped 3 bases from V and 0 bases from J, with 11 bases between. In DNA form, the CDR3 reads TGCAGCGTTGATGGACAGCACATGAACACTGAAGCTTTCTTT. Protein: CSVDGQHMNTEAFF.

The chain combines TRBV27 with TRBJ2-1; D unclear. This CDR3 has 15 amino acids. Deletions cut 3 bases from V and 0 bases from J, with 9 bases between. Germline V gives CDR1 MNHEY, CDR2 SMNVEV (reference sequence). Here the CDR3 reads CASSFRRSSYNEQFF. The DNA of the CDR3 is TGTGCCAGCAGTTTCAGGCGCAGCTCCTACAATGAGCAGTTCTTC.

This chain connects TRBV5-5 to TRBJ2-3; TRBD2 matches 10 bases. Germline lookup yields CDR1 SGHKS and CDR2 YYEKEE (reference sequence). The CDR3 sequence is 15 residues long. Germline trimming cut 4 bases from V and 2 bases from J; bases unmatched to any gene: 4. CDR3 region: CASSRGTSDTDTQYF. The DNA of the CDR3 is TGTGCCAGCAGCCGGGGGACTAGCGACACAGATACGCAGTATTTT.

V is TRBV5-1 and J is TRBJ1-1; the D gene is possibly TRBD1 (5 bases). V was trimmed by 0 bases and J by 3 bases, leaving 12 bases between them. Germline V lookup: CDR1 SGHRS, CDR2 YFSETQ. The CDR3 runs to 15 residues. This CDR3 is CASSLAAGTDTEAFF. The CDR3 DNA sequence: TGCGCCAGCAGCTTGGCGGCGGGGACGGACACTGAAGCTTTCTTT. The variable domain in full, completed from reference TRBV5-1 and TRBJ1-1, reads KAGVTQTPRYLIKTRGQQVTLSCSPISGHRSVSWYQQTPGQGLQFLFEYFSETQRNKGNFPGRFSGRQFSNSRSEMNVSTLELGDSALYLCASSLAAGTDTEAFFGQGTRLTVV.

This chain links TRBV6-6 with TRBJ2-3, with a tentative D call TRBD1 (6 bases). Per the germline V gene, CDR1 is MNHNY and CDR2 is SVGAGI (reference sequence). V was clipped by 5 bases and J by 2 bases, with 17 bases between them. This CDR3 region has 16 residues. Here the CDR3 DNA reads TGTGCCAGCAGTCGACGGACAGAGAGTATCACAGATACGCAGTATTTT. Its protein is CASSRRTESITDTQYF.

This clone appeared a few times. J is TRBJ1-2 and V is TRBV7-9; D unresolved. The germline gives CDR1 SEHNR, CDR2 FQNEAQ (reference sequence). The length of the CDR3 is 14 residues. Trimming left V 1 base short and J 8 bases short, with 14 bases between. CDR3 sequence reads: CASSLGVIGEGYTF. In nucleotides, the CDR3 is TGTGCCAGCAGCTTAGGCGTGATTGGAGAAGGCTACACCTTC.

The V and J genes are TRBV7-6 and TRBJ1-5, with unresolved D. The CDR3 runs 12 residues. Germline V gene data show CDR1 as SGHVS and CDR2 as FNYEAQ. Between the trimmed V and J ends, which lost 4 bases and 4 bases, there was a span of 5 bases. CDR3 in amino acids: CASSSMNQPQHF. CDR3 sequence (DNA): TGTGCCAGCAGCTCCATGAATCAGCCCCAGCATTTT.

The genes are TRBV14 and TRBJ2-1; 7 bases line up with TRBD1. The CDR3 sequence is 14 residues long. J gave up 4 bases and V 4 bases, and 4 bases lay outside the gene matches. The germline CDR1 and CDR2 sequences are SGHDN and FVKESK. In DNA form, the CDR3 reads TGTGCCAGCAGCCCTTTACAGGGGTACAATGAGCAGTTCTTC. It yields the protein CASSPLQGYNEQFF.

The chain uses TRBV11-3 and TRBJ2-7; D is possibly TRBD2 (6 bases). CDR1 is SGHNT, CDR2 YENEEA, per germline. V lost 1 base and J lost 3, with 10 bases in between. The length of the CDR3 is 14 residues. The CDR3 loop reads CASSLAPEGYEQYF. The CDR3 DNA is TGTGCCAGCAGCTTAGCCCCGGAGGGCTACGAGCAGTACTTC. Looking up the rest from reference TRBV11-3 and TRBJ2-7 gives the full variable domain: EAGVVQSPRYKIIEKKQPVAFWCNPISGHNTLYWYLQNLGQGPELLIRYENEEAVDDSQLPKDRFSAERLKGVDSTLKIQPAELGDSAVYLCASSLAPEGYEQYFGPGTRLTVT.

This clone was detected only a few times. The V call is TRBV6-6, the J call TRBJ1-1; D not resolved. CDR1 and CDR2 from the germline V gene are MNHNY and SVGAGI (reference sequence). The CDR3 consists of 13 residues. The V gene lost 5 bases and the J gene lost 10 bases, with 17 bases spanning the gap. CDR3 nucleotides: TGTGCCAGCAGTATTCGACGGGTTGAACGAGCTTTCTTT. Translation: CASSIRRVERAFF.

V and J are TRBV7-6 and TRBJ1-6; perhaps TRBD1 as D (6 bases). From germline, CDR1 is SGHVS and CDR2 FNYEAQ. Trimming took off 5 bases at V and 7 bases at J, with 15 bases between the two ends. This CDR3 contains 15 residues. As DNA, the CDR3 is TGTGCCAGCAGCCCGAGGACAGTAAAGAATTCACCCCTCCACTTT. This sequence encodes CASSPRTVKNSPLHF.

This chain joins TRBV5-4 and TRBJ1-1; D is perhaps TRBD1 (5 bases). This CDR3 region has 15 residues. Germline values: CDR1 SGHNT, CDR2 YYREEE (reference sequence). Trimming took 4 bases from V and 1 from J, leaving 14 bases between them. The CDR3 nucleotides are TGTGCCAGCAGCCCCAACCAGGGATGGAACACTGAAGCTTTCTTT. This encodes CASSPNQGWNTEAFF.

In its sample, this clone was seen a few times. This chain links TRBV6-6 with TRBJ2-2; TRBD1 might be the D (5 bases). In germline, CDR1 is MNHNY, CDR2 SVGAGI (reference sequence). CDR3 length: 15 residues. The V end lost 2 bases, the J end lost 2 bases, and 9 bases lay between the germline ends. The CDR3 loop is CASSYNQGNTGELFF. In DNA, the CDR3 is TGTGCCAGCAGTTACAATCAGGGAAACACCGGGGAGCTGTTTTTT.

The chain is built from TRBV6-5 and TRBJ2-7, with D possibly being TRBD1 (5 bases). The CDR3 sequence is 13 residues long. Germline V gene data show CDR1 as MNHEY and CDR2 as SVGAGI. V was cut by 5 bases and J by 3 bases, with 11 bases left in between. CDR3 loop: CASSRTGYYEQYF. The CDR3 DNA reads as TGTGCCAGCAGTCGTACAGGTTACTACGAGCAGTACTTC.

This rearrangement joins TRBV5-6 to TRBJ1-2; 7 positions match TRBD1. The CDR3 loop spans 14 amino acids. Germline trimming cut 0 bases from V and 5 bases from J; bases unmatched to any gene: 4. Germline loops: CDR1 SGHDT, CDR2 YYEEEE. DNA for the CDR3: TGTGCCAGCAGCTTGGAAGGGGGCAGATATGGCTACACCTTC. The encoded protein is CASSLEGGRYGYTF.

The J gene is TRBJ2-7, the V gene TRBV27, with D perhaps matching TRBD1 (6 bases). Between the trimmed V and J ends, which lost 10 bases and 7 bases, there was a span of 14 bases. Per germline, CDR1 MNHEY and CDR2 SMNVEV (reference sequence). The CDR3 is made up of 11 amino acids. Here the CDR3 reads CATHRDGEQYF. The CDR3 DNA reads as TGTGCCACTCACAGGGACGGAGAGCAGTACTTC.

The CDR3 bases are TGTGCCAGCAGTTCCGGGACAGGGGTGTATGGCTACACCTTC. This encodes CASSSGTGVYGYTF. The chain combines TRBV7-8 with TRBJ1-2; TRBD1 agrees at 10 bases. The CDR3 sequence is 14 residues long. Germline CDR1 SGHVS, CDR2 FQNEAQ. Trimming removed 6 bases from V and 5 bases from J; junction bases left unmatched: 6.

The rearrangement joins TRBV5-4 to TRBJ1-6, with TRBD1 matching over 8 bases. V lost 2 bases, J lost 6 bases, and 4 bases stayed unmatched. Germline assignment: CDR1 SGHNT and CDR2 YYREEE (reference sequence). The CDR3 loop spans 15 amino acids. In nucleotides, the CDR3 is TGTGCCAGCAGCTTAAGGACAGGGAGTAATTCACCCCTCCACTTT. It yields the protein CASSLRTGSNSPLHF.

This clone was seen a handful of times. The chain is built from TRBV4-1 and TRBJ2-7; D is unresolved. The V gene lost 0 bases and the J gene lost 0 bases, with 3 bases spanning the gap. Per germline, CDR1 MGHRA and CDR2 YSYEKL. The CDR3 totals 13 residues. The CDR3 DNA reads TGCGCCAGCAGCCAAGACAACTCCTACGAGCAGTACTTC. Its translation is CASSQDNSYEQYF.

The CDR3 bases are TGTGCCAGCAGCCGCCGGACAGGAGATTCACCCCTCCACTTT. This translates into CASSRRTGDSPLHF. V gene TRBV11-3 combines with J gene TRBJ1-6; 7 bases map to TRBD1. Germline CDR1 reads SGHNT; CDR2 reads YENEEA. The CDR3 sequence is 14 residues long. The trim removed 5 bases at V and 8 bases at J, leaving 6 bases unmatched.